These 18 T cell receptor beta chains came from one sample sequenced in a study of blood T cell repertoires in COVID-19. Generated by immunoSEQ multiplex PCR, the TCRdb table keeps only in-frame clones and is missing some. The data contain 200,000 or so clones, over 75% of them seen just once; the ten biggest clones take up 15% to 20%. The sequenced material came from peripheral blood. The receptors were sampled from a person aged 65 to 85 with COVID-19, enrolled during active disease.

This clone was seen only once. This chain connects TRBV5-1 to TRBJ1-5; D is unresolved. Germline CDR1 is SGHRS and CDR2 is YFSETQ. V lost 0 bases, J lost 0 bases, and 7 bases lay in between. This CDR3 has 15 residues. DNA of the CDR3: TGCGCCAGCAGCTTGGACATGAATAGCAATCAGCCCCAGCATTTT. Translation: CASSLDMNSNQPQHF.

The rearrangement links TRBV30 to TRBJ1-5; D uncertain. V shed 1 base and J shed 6 bases, with 10 bases lying between them. CDR3 length equals 13 residues. The germline V gene encodes CDR1 GTSNPN and CDR2 SVGIG (reference sequence). CDR3 region: CAWSEQRVQPQHF. CDR3 nucleotides: TGTGCCTGGAGTGAGCAGAGGGTTCAGCCCCAGCATTTT.

This clone occurred a few times. The chain employs TRBV6-2 or TRBV6-3 and TRBJ1-5, with D possibly TRBD1 on 5 matching bases. The CDR3 has 11 amino acids. Trimming left V 5 bases short and J 11 bases short, with 10 bases between. Germline V lookup: CDR1 MNHEY, CDR2 SVGEGT. The CDR3 bases are TGTGCCAGCAGTCACGGGGGAGCCCAGCATTTT. This translates into CASSHGGAQHF.

V is TRBV6-4 and J is TRBJ1-6; D gene ambiguous. There are 13 residues in the CDR3. V was pared by 3 bases and J by 12 bases, with 12 bases between. Germline assignment: CDR1 MRHNA and CDR2 SNTAGT. CDR3 amino acids: CASSEESFGPLHF. The CDR3 DNA reads TGTGCCAGCAGTGAAGAGTCCTTTGGACCCCTCCACTTT.

The V gene is TRBV5-4, the J gene TRBJ2-1, with 13 bases fitting TRBD2. Germline V CDR1 and CDR2: SGHNT, YYREEE (reference sequence). The V segment lost 0 bases and the J segment 7 bases; nucleotides outside the gene matches: 7. There are 17 residues in the CDR3. In DNA, the CDR3 is TGTGCCAGCAGCTTGGGCGGACTAGCGGGAGTTCGGAATGAGCAGTTCTTC. Residues: CASSLGGLAGVRNEQFF.

This clone showed up just a few times. The J gene is TRBJ2-1, the V gene TRBV4-2, with a possible D match to TRBD2 (5 bases). The germline V gene encodes CDR1 LGHNA and CDR2 YNFKEQ. Trimming cost V 0 bases and J 6 bases, with 15 bases left between them. This CDR3 has 16 residues. The CDR3 DNA sequence: TGTGCCAGCAGCCAAGATGAGGTGAGGCTAGCCAATGAGCAGTTCTTC. Its translation: CASSQDEVRLANEQFF.

The V gene is TRBV19, the J gene TRBJ1-5, with 7 positions matching TRBD1. Trimming at V came to 6 bases and at J to 0 bases, leaving 14 bases not matched to a gene. The CDR3 runs 18 residues. Germline V gene lookup returns CDR1 LNHDA and CDR2 SQIVND (reference sequence). The CDR3 region is CASSTTRPGQTSNQPQHF. The DNA of the CDR3 is TGTGCCAGTAGCACGACACGGCCGGGACAGACTAGCAATCAGCCCCAGCATTTT.

The gene calls are TRBV6-5 and TRBJ2-1, with 14 nucleotides matching TRBD2. This CDR3 contains 15 residues. Germline V lookup: CDR1 MNHEY, CDR2 SVGAGI. The J segment lost 5 bases and the V segment lost 7 bases, leaving 4 bases of the junction unmatched. CDR3 sequence: CASIPGLAGDNEQFF. The DNA of the CDR3 is TGTGCCAGCATTCCGGGACTAGCGGGAGACAATGAGCAGTTCTTC.

The V and J genes are TRBV9 and TRBJ2-3; 8 positions match TRBD1. Germline assignment: CDR1 SGDLS and CDR2 YYNGEE. V lost 0 bases to trimming and J lost 4 bases; unmatched junction nucleotides: 13. The CDR3 loop spans 18 amino acids. The DNA for the CDR3 is TGTGCCAGCAGCGTAGTTTCAGGGGGCTTAGTCTCGGCAGATACGCAGTATTTT. Translating it yields CASSVVSGGLVSADTQYF.

The V and J genes are TRBV12-5 and TRBJ2-7, with a weak D call TRBD1 (5 bases). Trimming stripped 1 base from V and 3 bases from J, with 19 bases between. The CDR3 is made up of 17 amino acids. Germline values: CDR1 LGHNT, CDR2 FRNRAP. CDR3 in DNA: TGTGCTAGTGGTTTGGCCACCCAGGGTTTAGGGTTCTACGAGCAGTACTTC. Protein: CASGLATQGLGFYEQYF.

The V gene is TRBV6-1, the J gene TRBJ2-3; 12 bases are a match to TRBD2. This CDR3 is built from 16 residues. The germline V gene has CDR1 MNHNS and CDR2 SASEGT. V lost 4 bases to trimming and J lost 4 bases; unmatched junction nucleotides: 6. Here the CDR3 DNA reads TGTGCCAGCAGTGGTCGACTAGCGGGGGTACCAGATACGCAGTATTTT. This encodes CASSGRLAGVPDTQYF.

The V call is TRBV27, the J call TRBJ2-1; 8 positions agree with TRBD1. The CDR3 has 15 residues. Trimming cost V 5 bases and J 1 base; bases outside gene matches: 4. Germline V gene lookup returns CDR1 MNHEY and CDR2 SMNVEV (reference sequence). CDR3 region: CASSPRTGSYNEQFF. The DNA of the CDR3 is TGTGCCAGCAGTCCCCGGACAGGGTCCTACAATGAGCAGTTCTTC.

This chain uses TRBV6-2 or TRBV6-3 with TRBJ1-5; TRBD1 aligns across 9 bases. The CDR3 is 14 residues long. V shed 4 bases and J 8 bases; nucleotides not matched to a gene: 6. Per the germline V gene, CDR1 is MNHEY and CDR2 is SVGEGT. The chain's CDR3 is CASSWDRVRKPQHF. The CDR3 DNA sequence: TGTGCCAGCAGTTGGGACAGGGTACGGAAGCCCCAGCATTTT.

The chain uses TRBV19 and TRBJ1-5, with 8 bases fitting TRBD1. The CDR3 consists of 15 residues. The trim removed 3 bases at V and 6 bases at J, leaving 7 bases unmatched. Germline V gene sequence: CDR1 LNHDA, CDR2 SQIVND (reference sequence). CDR3 DNA sequence: TGTGCCAGTAGTATCTTCAGGGGGCTCGGTCAGCCCCAGCATTTT. It translates to CASSIFRGLGQPQHF.

This clone was detected only once. This rearrangement joins TRBV4-1 to TRBJ1-6, with 9 nucleotides matching TRBD1. Per germline, CDR1 MGHRA and CDR2 YSYEKL. The CDR3 loop spans 14 amino acids. Losses at the gene ends were 4 bases for V and 8 bases for J; bases not matched to a gene: 3. CDR3: CASSPTGGDSPLHF. The CDR3 DNA sequence: TGCGCCAGCAGCCCGACAGGGGGGGATTCACCCCTCCACTTT.

The chain recombines TRBV5-4 with TRBJ2-5; possible D gene TRBD2, 6 bases. The CDR3 spans 14 residues. Trimming removed 2 bases from V and 3 bases from J, with 11 bases in between. Germline CDR1 is SGHNT and CDR2 is YYREEE (reference sequence). Here the CDR3 reads CASSLRGAEETQYF. CDR3 sequence (DNA): TGTGCCAGCAGCTTACGCGGGGCAGAAGAGACCCAGTACTTC.

This rearrangement joins TRBV12-3 or TRBV12-4 to TRBJ1-2; 7 bases map to TRBD1. V dropped 3 bases and J dropped 8; count of bases not matched to a gene: 3. CDR3 length: 12 residues. CDR3: CASSFGQAGYTF. The CDR3 DNA is TGTGCCAGCAGTTTTGGACAGGCGGGCTACACCTTC.

The V gene is TRBV2, the J gene TRBJ1-2; TRBD1 might be the D (5 bases). The CDR3 totals 14 residues. Germline V gene sequence: CDR1 SNHLY, CDR2 FYNNEI. V lost 4 bases and J 4 bases, leaving 13 bases between the germline ends. DNA of the CDR3: TGTGCCAGCAGTGGAGACAGCCGTGCCTATGGCTACACCTTC. Protein sequence: CASSGDSRAYGYTF.